This T cell receptor (beta chain) came from a study of early stage breast cancer tumors. Study-level background: Samples were sequenced at 9 to 10-fold average coverage.

Generated by immunoSEQ multiplex PCR, the TCRdb table keeps only in-frame clones and is missing some. The sample lists around 30,000 clones, around 67% occurring once. V lost 4 bases and J lost 1; bases outside the gene matches: 5. The CDR3 covers 17 residues. Looked up from germline, CDR1 is SGHVS and CDR2 is FQNEAQ. This chain uses TRBV7-8 with TRBJ2-3, with 13 bases aligning to TRBD2. The TCR comes from a person aged 30-39 years with breast cancer. The material sequenced was breast tumor tissue. The CDR3 protein is CASSSWTSGRRTDTQYF. The CDR3 DNA follows: TGTGCCAGCAGCTCATGGACTAGCGGGAGACGCACAGATACGCAGTATTTT. Supplemented by reference TRBV7-8 and TRBJ2-3, the full variable domain reads GAGVSQSPRYKVAKRGQDVALRCDPISGHVSLFWYQQALGQGPEFLTYFQNEAQLDKSGLPSDRFFAERPEGSVSTLKIQRTQQEDSAVYLCASSSWTSGRRTDTQYFGPGTRLTVL.